This TCR beta chain derives from a study of CD8+CD57+ T cells in acquired aplastic anemia. Study context: DNA per sorted CD4+ or CD8+ sample ranged about 0.17 to 27.4 ug, averaging around 3.2 ug.

Overall study results and limits: Patients did not significantly differ from controls in CD8+ Simpson's diversity. The study identified twenty-nine CD8+ CDR3 sequences shared by patients and controls.

Of note for this clonotype: No antigen is known for it. This CDR3 fails to terminate in the conserved phenylalanine or tryptophan, so it likely reflects a read error.

Using genomic DNA as the template, TCR beta VDJ and CDR3 profiling was carried out. TCRdb processed the reads anew with MiXCR; each CDR3 protein has one entry. The data show 250,000 to 350,000 distinct CDR3 sequences, roughly three fifths seen once. Germline CDR1 SGHTS, CDR2 YDEGEE. CDR3 length equals 13 residues. Losses at the gene ends were 4 bases for V and 5 bases for J; bases not matched to a gene: 5. The genes are TRBV5-8 and TRBJ2-5, with 7 bases that match TRBD1. Sequencing input: sorted CD4+, CD8+, or CD8+CD57+ T cells (not recorded which) from PBMCs. The receptor was isolated from a human donor with severe aplastic anemia or a healthy control (not recorded which). The CDR3 DNA follows: TGTGCCAGCAGCGCGACAGGGCAGGAGACCCAGTACTCC. It specifies CASSATGQETQYS.